The present T cell receptor beta chain was sequenced within a study of shared clonotypes between healthy human individuals. Points on this clone: In the same sample, other DNA sequences code for this CDR3.

The germline gives CDR1 KGHSH, CDR2 LQKENI. Losses at the gene ends were 0 bases for V and 0 bases for J; bases not matched to a gene: 1. The CDR3 loop spans 15 amino acids. The protocol was immunoSEQ multiplex PCR, while the TCRdb copy is restricted to in-frame clones and leaves out a portion. The table records about 1.5 million clones, around 98% of them present only once. This receptor was obtained from a man younger than 40 in good health. Sequences were obtained from naive CD4+ T cells sorted from blood. The sample's subset: CD45RA+ positively selected. This rearrangement joins TRBV18 to TRBJ1-2; 7 bases align to TRBD1. Written as DNA, the CDR3 is TGTGCCAGCTCACCACCGGGACAGACTAACTATGGCTACACCTTC. This sequence encodes CASSPPGQTNYGYTF.